The sequence of this T cell receptor beta chain was determined in a study of blood T cell repertoires in COVID-19. Looking at the study overall: Acute-phase and convalescent COVID-19 samples originated in the United States, Italy and Spain.

Sequencing was performed with immunoSEQ multiplex PCR; in TCRdb, only in-frame clones are kept and a portion is missing. The data contain roughly 200,000 clones, more than 80% of them singletons. Germline CDR1 and CDR2: MDHEN and SYDVKM. The CDR3 runs to 14 residues. V lost 0 bases and J lost 11; bases outside the gene matches: 9. The V and J genes are TRBV28 and TRBJ1-2; 7 nucleotides match TRBD1. The sequenced sample consisted of peripheral blood. This TCR derives from a woman of 80 years or more with COVID-19, enrolled during active disease. The CDR3 DNA sequence: TGTGCCAGCAGTTTATGGTCGCAGGGGGGTTTGTACACCTTC. This codes for CASSLWSQGGLYTF.